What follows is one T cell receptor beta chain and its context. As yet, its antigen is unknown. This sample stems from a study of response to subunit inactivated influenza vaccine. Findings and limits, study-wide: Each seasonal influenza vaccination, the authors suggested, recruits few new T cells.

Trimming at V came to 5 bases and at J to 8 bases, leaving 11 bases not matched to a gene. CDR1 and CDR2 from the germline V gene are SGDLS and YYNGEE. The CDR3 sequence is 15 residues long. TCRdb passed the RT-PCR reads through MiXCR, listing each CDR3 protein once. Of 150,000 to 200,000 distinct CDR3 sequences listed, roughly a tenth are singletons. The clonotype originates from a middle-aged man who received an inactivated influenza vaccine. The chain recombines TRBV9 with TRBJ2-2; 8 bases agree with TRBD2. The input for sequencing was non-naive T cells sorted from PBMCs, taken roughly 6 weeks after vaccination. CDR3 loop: CASRKGGTSFGELFF. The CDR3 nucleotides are TGTGCCAGCAGAAAGGGGGGGACTAGTTTTGGGGAGCTGTTTTTT.